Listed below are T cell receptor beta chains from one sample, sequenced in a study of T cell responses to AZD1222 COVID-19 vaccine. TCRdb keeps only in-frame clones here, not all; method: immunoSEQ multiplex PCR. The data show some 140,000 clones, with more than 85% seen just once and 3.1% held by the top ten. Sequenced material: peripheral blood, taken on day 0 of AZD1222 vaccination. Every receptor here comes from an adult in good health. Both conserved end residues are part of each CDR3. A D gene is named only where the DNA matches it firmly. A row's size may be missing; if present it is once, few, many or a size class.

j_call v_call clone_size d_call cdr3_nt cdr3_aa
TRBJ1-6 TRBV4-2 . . TGTGCCAGCAGCCAAGAGGTCAGGGAGGATTCACCCCTCCACTTT CASSQEVREDSPLHF
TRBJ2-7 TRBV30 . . TGTGCCTGGAACAGGCACTCCTACGAGCAGTACTTC CAWNRHSYEQYF
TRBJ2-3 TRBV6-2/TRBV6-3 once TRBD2 TGTGCCAGCAGCCGCTACATAGCGGGACCCACAGATACGCAGTATTTT CASSRYIAGPTDTQYF
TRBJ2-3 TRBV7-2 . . TGTGCCAGCAGCCCGCGGGCCCTCCCTCAAGGGCAGTATTTT CASSPRALPQGQYF
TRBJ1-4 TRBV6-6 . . TGTGCCAGCAGTTACAGTCAGGGTTTTAATGAAAAACTGTTTTTT CASSYSQGFNEKLFF
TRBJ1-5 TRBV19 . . TGTGCCAGTAGTATAGGTTACCCCGGATATCAGCCCCAGCATTTT CASSIGYPGYQPQHF
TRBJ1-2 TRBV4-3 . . TGCGCCAGCAGCCAAGGGACCGTGCCGTCCTATGGCTACACCTTC CASSQGTVPSYGYTF
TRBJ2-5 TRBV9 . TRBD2 TGTGCCAGCAGCGTAGGAGTAGCGGGAGGGCCTGAGACCCAGTACTTC CASSVGVAGGPETQYF
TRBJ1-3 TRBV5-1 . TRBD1 TGCGCCAGCAGCACCACAGGGGCAATCTCTGGAAACACCATATATTTT CASSTTGAISGNTIYF
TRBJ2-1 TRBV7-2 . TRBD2 TGTGCCAGCAGCTTATTTGCGGGAGTCGATGGGGCCTACAATGAGCAGTTCTTC CASSLFAGVDGAYNEQFF
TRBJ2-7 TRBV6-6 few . TGTGCCAGCAGTTACTCAGTAGCTAGCCCGTCCTACGAGCAGTACTTC CASSYSVASPSYEQYF
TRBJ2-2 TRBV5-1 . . TGCGCCAGCAGCTTGGAGCCAGGGTGGTTGGACACCGGGGAGCTGTTTTTT CASSLEPGWLDTGELFF
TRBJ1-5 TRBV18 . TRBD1 TGTGCCAGCTCACCAGAAATGACAGGGGCCGGTCAGCCCCAGCATTTT CASSPEMTGAGQPQHF
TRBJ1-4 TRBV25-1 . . TGTGCCAGCAGTGAGGACGGGCGGGGTGAAAAACTGTTTTTT CASSEDGRGEKLFF
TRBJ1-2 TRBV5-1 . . TGCGCCAGCAGCGGGACGTCCTATGGCTACACCTTC CASSGTSYGYTF
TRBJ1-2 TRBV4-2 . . TGTGCCAGCAGCCAAGAAGCCAGCTCAGCTAACTATGGCTACACCTTC CASSQEASSANYGYTF
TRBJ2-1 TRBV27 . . TGTGCCAGCAGTTTAGGCGCCCTTCGAGGTGAGCAGTTCTTC CASSLGALRGEQFF
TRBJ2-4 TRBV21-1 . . TGTGCCAGCAGCAAAGCTGGGGCCAGGGGGGGCACCCTAGCCAAAAACATTCAGTACTTC CASSKAGARGGTLAKNIQYF
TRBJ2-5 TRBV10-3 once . TGTGCCACCGGGACGGGTGAGACCCAGTACTTC CATGTGETQYF
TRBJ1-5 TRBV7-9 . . TGTGCCAGCAGCACCGTCGGGGGGCCAAATCAGCCCCAGCATTTT CASSTVGGPNQPQHF
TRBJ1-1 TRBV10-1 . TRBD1 TGCGCCAGCAGTAGTTTCGAAAACAGGGGCCCGAACACTGAAGCTTTCTTT CASSSFENRGPNTEAFF
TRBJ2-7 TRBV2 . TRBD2 TGTGCCACCAAAAAGCGGGAGGGTTACGAGCAGTACTTC CATKKREGYEQYF
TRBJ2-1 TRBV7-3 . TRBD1 TGTGCCAGCAGCTTAACCTCGGGACAGGGGATCGATGAGCAGTTCTTC CASSLTSGQGIDEQFF
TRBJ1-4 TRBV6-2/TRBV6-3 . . TGTGCCAGCAGTTACTCACGGGGGGTGATTAATGAAAAACTGTTTTTT CASSYSRGVINEKLFF
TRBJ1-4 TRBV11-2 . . TGTGCCAGCAGCTTAGTAAGGCAAATGGGGGAAAAACTGTTTTTT CASSLVRQMGEKLFF
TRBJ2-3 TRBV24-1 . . TGTGCCACCAGTGATTTAAGAGGGGATACGCAGTATTTT CATSDLRGDTQYF
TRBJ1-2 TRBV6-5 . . TGTGCCAGCAGCCCCACTTTCGGCAGCAGACTAGGCTACACCTTC CASSPTFGSRLGYTF
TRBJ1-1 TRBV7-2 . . TGTGCCAGCAGCTTAGCGCGGGGGACTGAAGCTTTCTTT CASSLARGTEAFF
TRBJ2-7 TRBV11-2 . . TGTGCCAGCAGCCCCCTATGGGGGACTGGCGAGCAGTACTTC CASSPLWGTGEQYF
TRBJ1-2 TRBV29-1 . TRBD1 TGCAGCGTGGGGGTAGGGGGCGCCCTCCACAGCTACACCTTC CSVGVGGALHSYTF
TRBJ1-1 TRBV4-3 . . TGCGCCAGCAGCGCAGGCGGGGAAGCTTTCTTT CASSAGGEAFF
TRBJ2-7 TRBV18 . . TGTGCCAGCTCACCGCCGGGACCTTTGTACGAGCAGTACTTC CASSPPGPLYEQYF
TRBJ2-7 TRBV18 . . TGTGCCAGCTCACCTAGGCTGATGTCCTACGAGCAGTACTTC CASSPRLMSYEQYF
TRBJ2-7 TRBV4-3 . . TGCGCCAGCAGCCAAGCCCAGCGTAGCTCCTACGAGCAGTACTTC CASSQAQRSSYEQYF
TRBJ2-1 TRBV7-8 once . TGTGCCAGCAGCTTAGAAGGGTTTACCTACAATGAGCAGTTCTTC CASSLEGFTYNEQFF
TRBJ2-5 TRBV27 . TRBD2 TGTGCCAGCAGTTTGATAGCGGGAGGAGGGGAGACCCAGTACTTC CASSLIAGGGETQYF
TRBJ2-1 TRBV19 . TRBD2 TGTGCCAGTAGTGTCTCCTCAGCGGGAGGGATTAATGAGCAGTTCTTC CASSVSSAGGINEQFF
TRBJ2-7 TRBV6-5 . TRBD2 TGTGCCAGCAGTCGTTCCGGGACTAGCGGGAGCAAGCAGTACTTC CASSRSGTSGSKQYF
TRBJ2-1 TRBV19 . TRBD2 TGTGCCAGTAGTCGGACTAGCGGGTCTTACAATGAGCAGTTCTTC CASSRTSGSYNEQFF
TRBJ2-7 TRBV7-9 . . TGTGCCAGCAGTACCCCCGAAGGGTTGGGAGAGCAGTACTTC CASSTPEGLGEQYF
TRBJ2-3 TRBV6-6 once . TGTGCCGTAACTTCTGGGGATACGCAGTATTTT CAVTSGDTQYF
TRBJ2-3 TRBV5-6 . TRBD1 TGTGCCAGCGCGGACAGGGGTAGTGGCACAGATACGCAGTATTTT CASADRGSGTDTQYF
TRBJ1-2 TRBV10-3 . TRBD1 TGTGCCATCAGTGTGGGGGACAGGAAGTTTTCCCCCTACTATGGCTACACCTTC CAISVGDRKFSPYYGYTF
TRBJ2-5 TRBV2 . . TGTGCCAGCAGTATGGACCCATGGGGTACCCAGTACTTC CASSMDPWGTQYF
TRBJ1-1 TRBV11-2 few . TGTGCCAGCAGCCCGGATGTGGGGAGGGCTGAAGCTTTCTTT CASSPDVGRAEAFF
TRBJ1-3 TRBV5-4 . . TGTGCCAGCGCCAAATCGCCCGGGGTAACTGGAAACACCATATATTTT CASAKSPGVTGNTIYF
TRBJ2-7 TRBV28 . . TGTGCCAGCAGTTTGGGGGATACCGTGAGCTCCTACGAGCAGTACTTC CASSLGDTVSSYEQYF
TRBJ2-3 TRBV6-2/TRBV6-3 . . TGTGCCAGCAGTTACCAGAGCAGCACAGATACGCAGTATTTT CASSYQSSTDTQYF
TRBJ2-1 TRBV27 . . TGTGCCAGCAGTTTCATCAATGAGCAGTTCTTC CASSFINEQFF
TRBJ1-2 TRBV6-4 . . TGTGCCAGCAGCCCCGTCGGGGGGGGCTATGGCTACACCTTC CASSPVGGGYGYTF
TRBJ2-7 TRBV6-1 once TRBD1 TGTGCCAGCAGTGAACTGTCCGGGACAGGGTTCTACGAGCAGTACTTC CASSELSGTGFYEQYF
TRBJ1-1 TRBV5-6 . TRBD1 TGTGCCAGCAGCCCGACAGGGAAAGCTTTCTTT CASSPTGKAFF
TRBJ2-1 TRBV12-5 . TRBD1 TGTGCTAGTGGCAAGGACAGGGCGTACAATGAGCAGTTCTTC CASGKDRAYNEQFF
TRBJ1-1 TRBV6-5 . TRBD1 TGTGCCAGCACTGGACAGGGGAACACTGAAGCTTTCTTT CASTGQGNTEAFF
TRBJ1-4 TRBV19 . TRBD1 TGTGCCAGTAAGACCCAGGGGGGGAATGAAAAACTGTTTTTT CASKTQGGNEKLFF
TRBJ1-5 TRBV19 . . TGTGCCAGTACCCCTAAAGACCCTTTAGGGAACGGCAATCAGCCCCAGCATTTT CASTPKDPLGNGNQPQHF
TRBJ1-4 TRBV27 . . TGTGCCAGCAGCCGCCAGCCGGGGGGGGAAAAACTGTTTTTT CASSRQPGGEKLFF
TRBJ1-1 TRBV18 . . TGTGCCAGCGTGGGGAGGGGGATAAGCACTGAAGCTTTCTTT CASVGRGISTEAFF
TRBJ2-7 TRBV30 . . TGTGCCTGGGGAGGGGCCGAGCAGTACTTC CAWGGAEQYF
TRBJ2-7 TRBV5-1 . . TGCGCCAGCAGCCCGGGACTTCAAGGGGGTTACGAGCAGTACTTC CASSPGLQGGYEQYF